The clone carrying this T cell receptor (beta chain) was picked up many times. Its antigen remains unknown. These data originate in a study of Graves' ophthalmopathy and Graves' hyperthyroidism. Study-wide results and caveats: Its predictions of ophthalmopathy progression gave the model 70.59% sensitivity and 72.22% specificity.

The study excluded patients with other autoimmune diseases, uncontrolled infections, pregnancy or lactation. Clinicians made diagnoses from clinical symptoms, serum thyroxine, TRAb, thyroid ultrasound and orbital computed tomography. The CDR3 sequence is 14 residues long. V lost 6 bases and J lost 6; bases outside the gene matches: 8. The germline CDR1 and CDR2 sequences are SNHLY and FYNNEI. RNA transcripts served as template for amplifying TCR beta CDR3 sequences. Second-round multiplex PCR came after first-round RT-PCR with HTBI primers. TCRdb redid the calling of the multiplex PCR reads with MiXCR, one entry per CDR3 protein. The sample holds hundreds of thousands of distinct CDR3 sequences; around 42% are singletons and the top ten take around half.

Sequencing was carried out using peripheral blood. The TCR originated in an adult man with Graves' ophthalmopathy. The V gene is TRBV2, the J gene TRBJ1-2, with TRBD1 identical over 9 bases. CDR3 in amino acids: CASRLLDRGNGYTF. The CDR3 DNA reads as TGTGCCAGCAGGCTGTTGGACAGGGGAAATGGCTACACCTTC. Using reference TRBV2 and TRBJ1-2 for the parts outside the CDR3, the full variable domain is EPEVTQTPSHQVTQMGQEVILRCVPISNHLYFYWYRQILGQKVEFLVSFYNNEISEKSEIFDDQFSVERPDGSNFTLKIRSTKLEDSAMYFCASRLLDRGNGYTFGSGTRLTVV.